The entry below gives a single TCR beta chain sequence along with its context. A much larger clone sits a single nucleotide away, making a read error possible. This entry belongs to a study of molecular identifiers for immune sequencing clone quantification. Study summary: Replicates partitioned RNA from around 18,000 or 91,000 naive CD8 cells into five parts, sequencing four.

The ends lost 5 bases at V and 6 bases at J; junction bases unmatched: 7. The CDR3 covers 14 residues. CDR1 is SGHTA and CDR2 is FQGNSA in the germline V gene. Bulk TCR library preparation followed previously described methods with listed TCR primers. TCRdb passed the PCR reads through MiXCR, listing each CDR3 protein once. The sample has about 320,000 distinct CDR3 sequences; roughly a fifth are singletons. The rearrangement uses TRBV7-2 and TRBJ2-7; 10 bases are a match to TRBD1. The sample taken for sequencing was naive CD8+ T cells from blood, with Jurkat cell RNA spiked in. Stated subset: FACS-sorted CD8+CD4-CCR7+CD45RA+ naive T cells. This receptor was obtained from a human donor in good health. Some libraries in this study had Jurkat cell RNA spiked in. The CDR3 region has the DNA TGTGCCAGCAGCCGCCCGGGACAGGGGTGCGAGCAGTACTTC. Encoded protein: CASSRPGQGCEQYF.